This entry is about one T cell receptor beta chain. What it recognizes is unknown. The data are from a study of cytotoxic CD8 clonotypes in ibrutinib-treated CLL. Study in general: Outcomes included 24 partial and 2 complete responses; after median 68 months, approximately 14 stayed remitted and roughly 12 progressed.

Approximately 2.2 micrograms of genomic DNA, which was extracted from cryopreserved PBMCs, served as the material used for the TCR beta libraries. Assay: immunoSEQ multiplex PCR; the TCRdb copy retains only in-frame clones and omits some. The table shows some 170,000 clones, with 70% to 90% occurring only once. Study-level results: At progression, clonality fell back toward baseline after rising at ibrutinib response. The study sampled sustained-remission and progressing patients at different times.

This sequence was found in a human donor with chronic lymphocytic leukemia. The material was PBMCs, obtained at disease progression, from a patient treated with ibrutinib.

Here the CDR3 DNA reads TGCAGTGTTCAAAATGAAAAACTGTTTTTT. Its protein is CSVQNEKLFF. The chain carries TRBV20-1 and TRBJ1-4; D gene uncertain. Germline lookup yields CDR1 DFQATT and CDR2 SNEGSKA (reference sequence). Between the trimmed V and J ends, which lost 7 bases and 5 bases, there was a span of 5 bases. The CDR3 sequence is 10 residues long.